These 23 T cell receptor beta chains were sequenced from one sample in a study of T-cell reconstitution after alpha-beta-depleted transplantation in children. TCRbeta library preparation incorporated unique molecular identifiers. TCRdb re-analysed the PCR reads in MiXCR, keeping a single row per CDR3 protein. Of some 310,000 distinct CDR3 sequences in the sample, roughly 25% are singletons; the top ten hold approximately 10%. The source material was PBMCs, mostly from graft donor cells, sampled 180 days after TCRalphabeta/CD19-depleted stem cell transplant. The receptors originated from a male patient between 5 and 17 years old who had a stem cell transplant for acute lymphoblastic leukemia, so the T cells may come from the graft donor.

The CDR3 loop is CASSVGKGGETQYF. In DNA form, the CDR3 reads TGTGCCAGCAGCGTAGGGAAGGGTGGGGAGACCCAGTACTTC. The rearrangement links TRBV9 to TRBJ2-5; the D is unclear. The CDR3 runs to 14 residues. V was trimmed by 0 bases and J by 5 bases, leaving 11 bases between them. CDR1 is SGDLS, CDR2 YYNGEE, per germline.

V usage is TRBV20-1 and J usage is TRBJ2-3, with TRBD2 as a possible D gene (6 bases). V lost 6 bases and J 2 bases, leaving 12 bases between the germline ends. The CDR3 is made up of 13 amino acids. Germline CDR1 is DFQATT and CDR2 is SNEGSKA (reference sequence). Here the CDR3 reads CSALTRFTDTQYF. CDR3 coding DNA: TGCAGTGCCCTGACTAGATTCACAGATACGCAGTATTTT.

This chain connects TRBV5-1 to TRBJ1-1, with TRBD1 as a possible D gene (6 bases). V gave up 3 bases and J gave up 0 bases, with 21 bases separating them. This CDR3 is 18 amino acids long. From germline, CDR1 is SGHRS and CDR2 YFSETQ. This chain's CDR3 is CASSSRRGTRLLNTEAFF. The CDR3 nucleotides read TGCGCCAGCAGCTCGCGGCGCGGGACACGGTTACTGAACACTGAAGCTTTCTTT.

A few counts support this clonotype. V is TRBV5-1 and J is TRBJ2-3, with 13 nucleotides matching TRBD2. The CDR3 spans 16 residues. Per the germline V gene, CDR1 is SGHRS and CDR2 is YFSETQ. Trimming at V came to 4 bases and at J to 0 bases, leaving 2 bases not matched to a gene. CDR3 residues: CASSPGLAGSTDTQYF. The CDR3 nucleotides are TGCGCCAGCAGCCCGGGACTAGCGGGAAGCACAGATACGCAGTATTTT.

This clonotype was picked up a small number of times. This CDR3 is CASSARTGMVGELFF. CDR3 DNA sequence: TGTGCCAGCAGCGCCCGGACGGGGATGGTCGGGGAGCTGTTTTTT. The chain uses TRBV7-7 and TRBJ2-2, with TRBD2 as a possible D gene (5 bases). Looked up from germline, CDR1 is SSHAT and CDR2 is FNYEAQ (reference sequence). The CDR3 covers 15 residues. V gave up 5 bases and J gave up 7 bases, with 17 bases separating them.

This chain connects TRBV28 to TRBJ1-2; D is ambiguous. The CDR3 has 11 residues. Germline V lookup: CDR1 MDHEN, CDR2 SYDVKM. The V and J ends lost 3 bases and 1 base respectively, with 0 bases between them. CDR3 region: CASSFNYGYTF. The CDR3 nucleotides read TGTGCCAGCAGTTTTAACTATGGCTACACCTTC.

In its sample, this clonotype was seen a few times. The chain joins TRBV27 to TRBJ1-2; possible D gene TRBD1, 5 bases. V lost 4 bases to trimming and J lost 4 bases, with 16 bases between them. Germline assignment: CDR1 MNHEY and CDR2 SMNVEV (reference sequence). This CDR3 is built from 15 residues. CDR3 protein: CASSWGDGSFYGYTF. DNA for the CDR3: TGTGCCAGCAGTTGGGGGGACGGATCCTTCTATGGCTACACCTTC.

In its sample, this clonotype was seen a few times. The rearrangement uses TRBV5-4 and TRBJ2-1; D is possibly TRBD2 (5 bases). Germline V CDR1 and CDR2: SGHNT, YYREEE (reference sequence). The length of the CDR3 is 14 residues. Trimming stripped 4 bases from V and 5 bases from J, with 13 bases between. CDR3 in DNA: TGTGCCAGCAGCCCAGCGGTTGAAAACAATGAGCAGTTCTTC. As protein: CASSPAVENNEQFF.

The V call is TRBV20-1, the J call TRBJ2-3, with 9 bases lining up with TRBD2. The J segment lost 12 bases and the V segment lost 3 bases, leaving 10 bases of the junction unmatched. The length of the CDR3 is 13 residues. CDR1 is DFQATT, CDR2 SNEGSKA, per germline (reference sequence). CDR3 nucleotides: TGCAGTGCTAGTATGCATAGCGGGAGCGTCCAGTATTTT. Its translation: CSASMHSGSVQYF.

This clonotype was counted a few times. The CDR3 region has the DNA TGTGCCAGCAGCAGACCCCCGGGACAGGGGAGCTCCTACGAGCAGTACTTC. Translation gives CASSRPPGQGSSYEQYF. The V call is TRBV6-1, the J call TRBJ2-7; TRBD1 agrees at 10 bases. The length of the CDR3 is 17 residues. Germline V CDR1 and CDR2: MNHNS, SASEGT. After removal of 6 bases from V and 0 bases from J, the junction contained 11 bases not matched to a gene.

The V gene is TRBV12-3 or TRBV12-4, the J gene TRBJ1-1; a weak D match, TRBD1 (5 bases). The CDR3 has 14 amino acids. V lost 4 bases to trimming and J lost 4 bases, with 13 bases between them. The CDR3 nucleotides read TGTGCCAGCAGTTCGCGGACGGGGGTCACTGAAGCTTTCTTT. It specifies CASSSRTGVTEAFF.

This chain links TRBV20-1 with TRBJ1-2; D possibly corresponds to TRBD1 (6 bases). The germline CDR1 and CDR2 sequences are DFQATT and SNEGSKA (reference sequence). This CDR3 comprises 16 residues. Trimming removed 3 bases from V and 3 bases from J, with 20 bases in between. The DNA for the CDR3 is TGCAGTGCTAGGTCGGGTTCGCTCAAGGGGGACTATGGCTACACCTTC. As protein: CSARSGSLKGDYGYTF.

This clonotype has only a few counts. This sequence joins TRBV16 and TRBJ2-1, with D uncertain. Trimming pared 2 bases from V and 3 bases from J, leaving 8 bases between. The CDR3 is made up of 14 amino acids. Germline loops: CDR1 KGHSY, CDR2 FQNENV. In DNA, the CDR3 is TGTGCCAGCAGCCAACATAGGGTCTACAATGAGCAGTTCTTC. As protein: CASSQHRVYNEQFF.

V usage is TRBV5-1 and J usage is TRBJ2-5, with unresolved D. V was pared by 3 bases and J by 2 bases, with 5 bases between. This CDR3 is 12 amino acids long. CDR1 SGHRS and CDR2 YFSETQ come from the germline V gene. Here the CDR3 DNA reads TGCGCCAGCAGCTGGCCTCAAGAGACCCAGTACTTC. Protein product: CASSWPQETQYF.

This clonotype was counted only a few times. V gene TRBV21-1 combines with J gene TRBJ2-2. TRBV21-1 is noted as a pseudogene. The CDR3 is 12 residues long. The DNA for the CDR3 is TGTGCCAGCGAAATTAACACCGGGGAGCTGTTTTTT. As protein: CASEINTGELFF.

V gene TRBV20-1 combines with J gene TRBJ2-1, with 8 bases lining up with TRBD2. V lost 0 bases, J lost 6 bases, and 10 bases stayed unmatched. The CDR3 spans 16 residues. CDR1 DFQATT and CDR2 SNEGSKA come from the germline V gene (reference sequence). The CDR3 here is CSARDPVGTSPNEQFF. CDR3 bases: TGCAGTGCTAGAGACCCAGTCGGGACTAGTCCCAATGAGCAGTTCTTC.

The genes are TRBV29-1 and TRBJ1-1; D unresolved. V dropped 1 base and J dropped 2 bases, with 8 bases sitting between them. Germline assignment: CDR1 SQVTM and CDR2 ANQGSEA. The CDR3 covers 13 residues. CDR3 nucleotide sequence: TGCAGCGTTGAAGGGTCCCCCAACACTGAAGCTTTCTTT. Translated: CSVEGSPNTEAFF.

This clonotype showed up just a few times. The chain couples TRBV11-2 to TRBJ2-7; 8 nucleotides line up with TRBD2. CDR3 size: 14 residues. The germline V gene has CDR1 SGHAT and CDR2 FQNNGV. V trimming: 2 bases; J trimming: 3 bases; junction bases outside the gene matches: 3. Written as DNA, the CDR3 is TGTGCCAGCAGCTTAACTAGCGGCTACTACGAGCAGTACTTC. Translation: CASSLTSGYYEQYF. Full variable domain (rest looked up from reference TRBV11-2 and TRBJ2-7): EAGVAQSPRYKIIEKRQSVAFWCNPISGHATLYWYQQILGQGPKLLIQFQNNGVVDDSQLPKDRFSAERLKGVDSTLKIQPAKLEDSAVYLCASSLTSGYYEQYFGPGTRLTVT.

In this sample, this clonotype turned up many times. V gene TRBV5-1 combines with J gene TRBJ2-1; no reliable D call. Trimming left V 7 bases short and J 0 bases short, with 8 bases between. Germline V gene lookup returns CDR1 SGHRS and CDR2 YFSETQ. The CDR3 extends over 13 amino acids. CDR3 protein: CASANRSYNEQFF. The DNA of the CDR3 is TGCGCCAGCGCGAACCGCTCCTACAATGAGCAGTTCTTC.

The rearrangement links TRBV4-2 to TRBJ1-2; D is ambiguous. Germline loops: CDR1 LGHNA, CDR2 YNFKEQ. The CDR3 has 15 amino acids. Trimming removed 2 bases at V and 4 bases at J, with 14 bases between. The CDR3: CASSQLAGSSYGYTF. In DNA form, the CDR3 reads TGTGCCAGCAGCCAATTGGCCGGCTCCTCCTATGGCTACACCTTC.

There are many counts of this clonotype. This chain uses TRBV15 with TRBJ2-7; the D is unclear. V was trimmed by 0 bases and J by 5 bases, leaving 8 bases between them. Germline CDR1 LNHNV, CDR2 YYDKDF (reference sequence). CDR3 length: 13 residues. In DNA, the CDR3 is TGTGCCACCAGCAGAGATTTGAGCAACGAGCAGTACTTC. It yields the protein CATSRDLSNEQYF.

CDR3 region: CASSFDGREQYF. CDR3 coding DNA: TGTGCCAGCAGCTTCGACGGGCGCGAGCAGTACTTC. The chain carries TRBV11-1 and TRBJ2-7; D not resolved. Per germline, CDR1 SGHAT and CDR2 FQDESV (reference sequence). V was clipped by 3 bases and J by 6 bases, with 9 bases between them. The CDR3 totals 12 residues. Based on the CDR3 plus reference TRBV11-1 and TRBJ2-7, the full variable domain is EAEVAQSPRYKITEKSQAVAFWCDPISGHATLYWYRQILGQGPELLVQFQDESVVDDSQLPKDRFSAERLKGVDSTLKIQPAELGDSAMYLCASSFDGREQYFGPGTRLTVT.

This clonotype has just a few counts. CDR3 residues: CASSLLGASTDTQYF. For the CDR3, the DNA is TGTGCCAGCAGTTTACTCGGGGCTAGCACAGATACGCAGTATTTT. The V gene is TRBV12-3 or TRBV12-4, the J gene TRBJ2-3; D is possibly TRBD1 or TRBD2 (5 bases each). The CDR3 spans 15 residues. Between the trimmed V and J ends, which lost 2 bases and 0 bases, there was a span of 9 bases.